The next 22 T cell receptor beta chains were all read from a single sample in a study of blood T cell repertoires in COVID-19. TCRdb's table, derived via immunoSEQ multiplex PCR, lists solely in-frame clones and lacks some. The sample has fewer than 250,000 clones, roughly nine tenths seen once. The material sequenced was peripheral blood. The receptors come from a woman aged 50 to 60 with acute or convalescent COVID-19.

In this sample, this clone turned up a few times. The chain is built from TRBV28 and TRBJ1-2; D not resolved. V dropped 3 bases and J dropped 6 bases, with 23 bases sitting between them. The CDR3 is 17 amino acids. Germline V gives CDR1 MDHEN, CDR2 SYDVKM. The CDR3 DNA is TGTGCCAGCAGTTTCGTTCGTAGGCTGAACGGGTCGGATGGCTACACCTTC. It yields the protein CASSFVRRLNGSDGYTF.

The chain combines TRBV2 with TRBJ2-5; 7 bases are a match to TRBD1. V shed 5 bases, J shed 5 bases, and the junction held 11 bases outside the gene matches. CDR3 length equals 15 residues. Germline CDR1 and CDR2: SNHLY and FYNNEI. This CDR3 is CASSRTGTDGETQYF. The CDR3 coding sequence is TGTGCCAGCAGTCGTACCGGGACAGATGGGGAGACCCAGTACTTC. Full variable domain (missing parts from reference TRBV2 and TRBJ2-5): EPEVTQTPSHQVTQMGQEVILRCVPISNHLYFYWYRQILGQKVEFLVSFYNNEISEKSEIFDDQFSVERPDGSNFTLKIRSTKLEDSAMYFCASSRTGTDGETQYFGPGTRLLVL.

This clone was seen more than once but under ten times. This chain uses TRBV11-1 with TRBJ2-2; tentatively, D is TRBD2 (6 bases). The V end lost 4 bases, the J end lost 0 bases, and 9 bases lay between the germline ends. The CDR3 spans 15 residues. Looked up from germline, CDR1 is SGHAT and CDR2 is FQDESV (reference sequence). For the CDR3, the DNA is TGTGCCAGCAGCTCCGGGGGAGCGAACACCGGGGAGCTGTTTTTT. Its protein product is CASSSGGANTGELFF.

Only a few counts were recorded for this clone. The J gene is TRBJ2-7, the V gene TRBV5-7; a weak D match, TRBD1 (5 bases). TRBV5-7 is given ORF status, its function remaining uncertain. V was pared by 3 bases and J by 5 bases, with 15 bases between. This CDR3 comprises 14 residues. For the CDR3, the DNA is TGTGCCAGCAGCTCTCCTGACAGTTCCGACGAGCAGTACTTC. This gives the protein CASSSPDSSDEQYF.

As to this clone: The sample holds other DNA sequences that translate to the same CDR3. The V call is TRBV25-1, the J call TRBJ2-1; D possibly corresponds to TRBD2 (6 bases). The V gene's germline CDR1 is MGHDK and CDR2 SYGVNS. CDR3 size: 15 residues. V was cut by 2 bases and J by 1 base, with 9 bases left in between. Written as DNA, the CDR3 is TGTGCCAGCAGTGAAGTTGGAGGGTCCTACAATGAGCAGTTCTTC. This sequence encodes CASSEVGGSYNEQFF.

The chain carries TRBV10-3 and TRBJ2-1, with TRBD2 identical over 14 bases. Per germline, CDR1 ENHRY and CDR2 SYGVKD. This CDR3 spans 19 amino acids. After removal of 3 bases from V and 2 bases from J, the junction contained 9 bases not matched to a gene. Here the CDR3 DNA reads TGTGCCATCAGTGATCAGACTAGCGGGAGGGCCGCAGCCTACAATGAGCAGTTCTTC. Encoded protein: CAISDQTSGRAAAYNEQFF.

This clone has just a few counts. The chain links TRBV2 to TRBJ1-2, with 7 bases lining up with TRBD1. The V gene's germline CDR1 is SNHLY and CDR2 FYNNEI. CDR3 size: 13 residues. With 4 bases clipped from V and 5 bases from J, the junction kept 4 bases outside the gene matches. The CDR3 loop reads CASSGQGKYGYTF. The CDR3 region has the DNA TGTGCCAGCAGTGGACAGGGCAAATATGGCTACACCTTC.

This clone was found a few times. CDR3: CASQGRGAAYGYTF. The CDR3 DNA reads as TGTGCCAGCCAAGGGCGGGGGGCAGCCTATGGCTACACCTTC. V is TRBV5-6 and J is TRBJ1-2; a weak D match, TRBD1 (6 bases). The CDR3 covers 14 residues. Germline V gene sequence: CDR1 SGHDT, CDR2 YYEEEE. Trimming left V 7 bases short and J 4 bases short, with 17 bases between.

This sequence joins TRBV2 and TRBJ1-2; TRBD1 matches 7 bases. Trimming cost V 3 bases and J 6 bases; bases outside gene matches: 10. CDR1 is SNHLY and CDR2 is FYNNEI in the germline V gene. The CDR3 spans 15 residues. CDR3 residues: CASSDFEGQVNGYTF. The CDR3 DNA reads as TGTGCCAGCAGTGACTTTGAAGGACAGGTGAATGGCTACACCTTC.

The chain uses TRBV7-9 and TRBJ1-3; D may be TRBD1 (5 bases). This CDR3 has 16 amino acids. Germline loops: CDR1 SEHNR, CDR2 FQNEAQ (reference sequence). V was shortened by 2 bases and J by 0 bases, with 11 bases between the two germline ends. For the CDR3, the DNA is TGTGCCAGCAGCTTATCCGCGGACAACTCTGGAAACACCATATATTTT. It translates to CASSLSADNSGNTIYF.

Remarks on this clone: Other DNA sequences from this sample encode an identical CDR3 as well. The chain uses TRBV5-4 and TRBJ1-2, with 7 positions matching TRBD1. J was trimmed by 2 bases and V by 4 bases; bases with no gene match: 5. Germline assignment: CDR1 SGHNT and CDR2 YYREEE (reference sequence). The CDR3 spans 14 residues. CDR3 in amino acids: CASSPRGQNYGYTF. CDR3 bases: TGTGCCAGCAGCCCAAGGGGACAGAACTATGGCTACACCTTC. The variable domain in full, with the rest retrieved from reference TRBV5-4 and TRBJ1-2, is ETGVTQSPTHLIKTRGQQVTLRCSSQSGHNTVSWYQQALGQGPQFIFQYYREEENGRGNFPPRFSGLQFPNYSSELNVNALELDDSALYLCASSPRGQNYGYTFGSGTRLTVV.

V usage is TRBV3-1 (or the pseudogene TRBV3-2) and J usage is TRBJ1-2, with D possibly being TRBD1 (6 bases). The V gene's germline CDR1 is LGHDT and CDR2 YNNKEL (reference sequence). CDR3 length: 15 amino acids. V gave up 1 base and J gave up 7 bases, with 16 bases separating them. In DNA, the CDR3 is TGTGCCAGCAGCCAAGCGGGGGGCGCCGGGAGTGGCTACACCTTC. Amino acid sequence: CASSQAGGAGSGYTF.

The chain's CDR3 is CSASGAGYQETQYF. The CDR3 DNA sequence: TGCAGTGCTAGTGGTGCCGGGTACCAAGAGACCCAGTACTTC. This chain connects TRBV20-1 to TRBJ2-5; no definite D call. The CDR3 contains 14 residues. In germline, CDR1 is DFQATT, CDR2 SNEGSKA (reference sequence). Trimming left V 3 bases short and J 0 bases short, with 11 bases between.

The gene calls are TRBV25-1 and TRBJ1-6; 8 nucleotides line up with TRBD1. V was clipped by 1 base and J by 2 bases; unmatched bases: 4. This CDR3 is 17 amino acids long. Looked up from germline, CDR1 is MGHDK and CDR2 is SYGVNS. The CDR3, as DNA: TGTGCCAGCAGTGAATTACCAGGGGGCCCCTATAATTCACCCCTCCACTTT. This gives the protein CASSELPGGPYNSPLHF.

This sequence joins TRBV19 and TRBJ1-2; D gene unclear. The ends were cut back, 7 bases at V and 2 bases at J, with 20 bases in the middle. The germline V gene encodes CDR1 LNHDA and CDR2 SQIVND (reference sequence). The CDR3 consists of 16 residues. In DNA form, the CDR3 reads TGTGCCAGTACCATGAGCCTGAGGGAAGGGAACTATGGCTACACCTTC. This translates into CASTMSLREGNYGYTF.

As regards this clone: Other DNA sequences within the sample encode an identical CDR3. This chain uses TRBV12-3 or TRBV12-4 with TRBJ1-3; D is undetermined. The length of the CDR3 is 13 residues. V was shortened by 6 bases and J by 4 bases, with 10 bases between the two germline ends. The CDR3 DNA is TGTGCCAGCAGCCCTTCGGGGGGAAACACCATATATTTT. Amino acids: CASSPSGGNTIYF.

This chain links TRBV5-1 with TRBJ2-5; TRBD1 matches at 9 bases. The CDR3 loop spans 16 amino acids. The germline V gene encodes CDR1 SGHRS and CDR2 YFSETQ. The trim removed 2 bases at V and 3 bases at J, leaving 8 bases unmatched. The CDR3 loop is CASSFSTGGREETQYF. Here the CDR3 DNA reads TGCGCCAGCAGCTTCTCGACAGGGGGAAGGGAAGAGACCCAGTACTTC.

V and J are TRBV12-3 or TRBV12-4 and TRBJ2-1, with a tentative D call TRBD2 (5 bases). Trimming left V 7 bases short and J 7 bases short, with 14 bases between. This CDR3 region has 13 residues. The CDR3 region is CASTGRSGNEQFF. DNA of the CDR3: TGTGCCAGCACCGGCAGGTCGGGAAATGAGCAGTTCTTC.

The chain carries TRBV19 and TRBJ2-5; TRBD2 agrees at 10 bases. CDR1 is LNHDA and CDR2 is SQIVND in the germline V gene (reference sequence). V lost 5 bases, J lost 5 bases, and 8 bases stayed unmatched. The CDR3 covers 15 residues. The CDR3 is CASSLTSGMGETQYF. CDR3 bases: TGTGCCAGTAGTTTAACTAGCGGGATGGGGGAGACCCAGTACTTC.

V usage is TRBV14 and J usage is TRBJ1-6; unclear D gene. The CDR3 is 15 residues long. Germline CDR1 is SGHDN and CDR2 is FVKESK. The ends were cut back, 2 bases at V and 5 bases at J, with 10 bases in the middle. CDR3 sequence: CASSQIGGDNSPLHF. The DNA of the CDR3 is TGTGCCAGCAGCCAAATTGGCGGAGATAATTCACCCCTCCACTTT.

This chain connects TRBV6-6 to TRBJ2-1, with 8 bases fitting TRBD1. CDR1 is MNHNY, CDR2 SVGAGI, per germline (reference sequence). J was trimmed by 4 bases and V by 5 bases; bases with no gene match: 4. This CDR3 contains 14 residues. The CDR3 reads CASSPGTGYNEQFF. The CDR3 DNA reads TGTGCCAGCAGTCCCGGGACAGGTTACAATGAGCAGTTCTTC.

This chain joins TRBV19 and TRBJ1-2; D is possibly TRBD1 (5 bases). Deletions cut 3 bases from V and 2 bases from J, with 10 bases between. There are 14 residues in the CDR3. The germline V gene has CDR1 LNHDA and CDR2 SQIVND (reference sequence). CDR3 sequence reads: CASSMSRGNYGYTF. DNA of the CDR3: TGTGCCAGTAGTATGTCGCGGGGGAACTATGGCTACACCTTC.